This TCR beta chain comes out of a study of T cell responses to AZD1222 COVID-19 vaccine. Overall study results and limits: White British ancestry dominated among donors, who included more females, and clonal diversity was possibly underestimated. When two AZD1222 doses had been given, Spike-specific TCR breadth and depth rose.

A word on this clone: Its specificity is not known.

The assay was immunoSEQ multiplex PCR, and TCRdb's table has in-frame clones only and misses some. The sample includes 88,000 or so clones, around nine tenths of them seen just once. The material was peripheral blood, obtained on day 0 of AZD1222 vaccination. The TCR originated in an adult in good health.

CDR3 sequence reads: CASSFGGQYTEAFF. The DNA for the CDR3 is TGTGCCAGCAGCTTCGGGGGGCAGTACACTGAAGCTTTCTTT. The V gene is TRBV7-3, the J gene TRBJ1-1; D is possibly TRBD1 (6 bases). The CDR3 has 14 amino acids. Germline V gives CDR1 SGHTA, CDR2 FQGTGA. V was shortened by 3 bases and J by 3 bases, with 11 bases between the two germline ends.